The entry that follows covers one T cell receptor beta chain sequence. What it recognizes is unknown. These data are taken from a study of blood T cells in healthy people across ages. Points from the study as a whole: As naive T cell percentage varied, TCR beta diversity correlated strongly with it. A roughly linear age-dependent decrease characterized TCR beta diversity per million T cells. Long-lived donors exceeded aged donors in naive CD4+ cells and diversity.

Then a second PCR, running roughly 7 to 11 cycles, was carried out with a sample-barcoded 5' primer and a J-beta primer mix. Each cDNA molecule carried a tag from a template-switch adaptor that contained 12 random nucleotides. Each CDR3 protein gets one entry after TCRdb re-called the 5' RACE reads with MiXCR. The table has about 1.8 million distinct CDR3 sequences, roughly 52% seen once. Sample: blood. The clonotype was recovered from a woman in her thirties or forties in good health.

The DNA of the CDR3 is TGTGCCAGCTCACCGGCCGGGACAGGGAATCGAGAGCAGTACTTC. Its protein product is CASSPAGTGNREQYF. The V call is TRBV18, the J call TRBJ2-5; TRBD1 agrees at 9 bases. Looked up from germline, CDR1 is KGHSH and CDR2 is LQKENI. V lost 3 bases, J lost 11 bases, and 13 bases stayed unmatched. The CDR3 runs to 15 residues.